This T cell receptor (beta chain) was recovered during a study of blood T cell repertoires in COVID-19. Germline values: CDR1 SGHVS, CDR2 FNYEAQ. V shed 5 bases and J shed 3 bases, with 16 bases lying between them. There are 15 residues in the CDR3. The count of this clone is one. Generated by immunoSEQ multiplex PCR, the TCRdb table keeps only in-frame clones and is missing some. The sample includes 150,000 to 200,000 clones, about four fifths of them seen just once. The source material was PBMCs or T cells enriched from blood (not recorded which). The chain carries TRBV7-6 and TRBJ1-1; unclear D gene. This TCR was recovered from a woman in her 30s who had been exposed to COVID-19. CDR3 sequence (DNA): TGTGCCAGCAGCAATAAAGCTTCCCTTTACACTGAAGCTTTCTTT. Translation: CASSNKASLYTEAFF.